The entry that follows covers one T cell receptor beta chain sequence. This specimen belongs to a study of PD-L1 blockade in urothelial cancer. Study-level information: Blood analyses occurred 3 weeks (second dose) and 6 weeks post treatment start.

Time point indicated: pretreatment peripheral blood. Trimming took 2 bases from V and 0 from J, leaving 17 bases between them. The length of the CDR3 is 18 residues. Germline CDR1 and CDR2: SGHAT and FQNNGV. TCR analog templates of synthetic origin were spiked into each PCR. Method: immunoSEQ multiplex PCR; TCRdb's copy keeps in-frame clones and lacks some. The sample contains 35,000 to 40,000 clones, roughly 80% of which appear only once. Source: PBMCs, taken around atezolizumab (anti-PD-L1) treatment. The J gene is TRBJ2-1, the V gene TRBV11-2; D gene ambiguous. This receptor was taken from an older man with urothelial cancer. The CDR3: CASSLRSQPLSSYNEQFF. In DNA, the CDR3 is TGTGCCAGCAGCTTACGGTCACAGCCATTGAGCTCCTACAATGAGCAGTTCTTC. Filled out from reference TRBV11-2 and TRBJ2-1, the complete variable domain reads EAGVAQSPRYKIIEKRQSVAFWCNPISGHATLYWYQQILGQGPKLLIQFQNNGVVDDSQLPKDRFSAERLKGVDSTLKIQPAKLEDSAVYLCASSLRSQPLSSYNEQFFGPGTRLTVL.